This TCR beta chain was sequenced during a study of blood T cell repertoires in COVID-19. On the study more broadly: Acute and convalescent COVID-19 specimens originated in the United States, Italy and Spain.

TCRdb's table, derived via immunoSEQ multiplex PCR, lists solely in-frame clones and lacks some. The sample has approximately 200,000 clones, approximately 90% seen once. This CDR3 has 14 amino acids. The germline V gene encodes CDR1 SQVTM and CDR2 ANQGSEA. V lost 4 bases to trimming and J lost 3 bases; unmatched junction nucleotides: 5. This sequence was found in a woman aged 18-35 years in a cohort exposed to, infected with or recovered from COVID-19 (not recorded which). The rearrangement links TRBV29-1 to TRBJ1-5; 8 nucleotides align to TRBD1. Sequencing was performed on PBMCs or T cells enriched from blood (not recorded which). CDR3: CSVAPQGANQPQHF. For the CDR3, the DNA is TGCAGCGTTGCTCCTCAGGGGGCCAATCAGCCCCAGCATTTT.